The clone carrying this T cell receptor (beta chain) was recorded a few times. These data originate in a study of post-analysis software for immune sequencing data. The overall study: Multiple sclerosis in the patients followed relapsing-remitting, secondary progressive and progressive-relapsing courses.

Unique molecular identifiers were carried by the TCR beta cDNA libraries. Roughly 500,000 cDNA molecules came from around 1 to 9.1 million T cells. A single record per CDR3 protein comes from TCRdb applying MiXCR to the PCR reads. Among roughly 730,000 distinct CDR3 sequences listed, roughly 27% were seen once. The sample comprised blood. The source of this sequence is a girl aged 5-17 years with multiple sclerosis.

For the CDR3, the DNA is TGTGCCAGCAGCTCCCCTCCGGGGATTACGCAGTATTTT. As protein: CASSSPPGITQYF. The V gene is TRBV11-2, the J gene TRBJ2-3, with D possibly being TRBD2 (5 bases). In germline, CDR1 is SGHAT, CDR2 FQNNGV. With 4 bases removed from V and 8 bases from J, the gap between germline ends came to 13 bases. The CDR3 has 13 amino acids.